This T cell receptor beta chain was sequenced for a study of shared clonotypes between healthy human individuals. This clone was picked up one time. V lost 3 bases and J 6 bases, leaving 14 bases between the germline ends. The CDR3 contains 14 residues. The germline V gene encodes CDR1 LNHNV and CDR2 YYDKDF (reference sequence). Genomic DNA belonging to each subset was distributed in equal measure over several immunoSEQ plates. Profiling relied on immunoSEQ multiplex PCR, and the TCRdb table lists in-frame clones only, not all of them. The sample includes roughly 2.2 million clones, 85% to 95% of them seen just once.

The clonotype was recovered from a man aged 18-30 years in good health. Some clones in this sample may be carry-over from other donors' samples. The source material was naive CD4+ T cells from PBMCs. Subset indicated: CD45RA+ positively selected. This rearrangement joins TRBV15 to TRBJ1-2, with a tentative D call TRBD1 (6 bases). This CDR3 reads CATSREQGFNGYTF. The CDR3 DNA reads as TGTGCCACCAGCAGGGAACAGGGATTCAATGGCTACACCTTC.